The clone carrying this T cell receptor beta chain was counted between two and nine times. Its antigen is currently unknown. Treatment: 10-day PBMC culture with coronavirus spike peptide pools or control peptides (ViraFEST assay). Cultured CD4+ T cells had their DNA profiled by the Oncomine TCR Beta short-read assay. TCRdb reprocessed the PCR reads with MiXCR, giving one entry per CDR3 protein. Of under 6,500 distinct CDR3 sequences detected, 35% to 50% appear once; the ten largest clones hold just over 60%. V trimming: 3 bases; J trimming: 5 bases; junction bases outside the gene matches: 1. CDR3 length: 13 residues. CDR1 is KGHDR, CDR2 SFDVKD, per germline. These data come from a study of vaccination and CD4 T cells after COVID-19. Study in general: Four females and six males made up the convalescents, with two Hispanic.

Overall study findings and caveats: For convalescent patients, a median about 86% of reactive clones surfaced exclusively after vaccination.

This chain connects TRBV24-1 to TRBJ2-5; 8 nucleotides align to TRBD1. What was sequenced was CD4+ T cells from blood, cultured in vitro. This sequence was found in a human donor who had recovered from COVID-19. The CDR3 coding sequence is TGTGCCACCAGTGATCACAGGGGGGAGACCCAGTACTTC. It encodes CATSDHRGETQYF.